Below are 31 T cell receptor beta chains sequenced from a single sample in a study of blood T cell repertoires in COVID-19. Produced via immunoSEQ multiplex PCR; TCRdb's table is partial and in-frame only. The sample records about 170,000 clones, roughly four fifths being singletons. The specimen was peripheral blood. All receptors derive from a man between 35 and 55 years old who had recovered from COVID-19.

The chain couples TRBV6-5 to TRBJ2-1, with 12 bases that match TRBD2. The CDR3 totals 14 residues. CDR1 and CDR2 from the germline V gene are MNHEY and SVGAGI. The junction had 6 bases not matched to a gene; V was cut back by 6 bases and J by 9 bases. The CDR3 loop reads CASSQTSGGTEQFF. The CDR3, as DNA: TGTGCCAGCAGCCAGACTAGCGGGGGTACTGAGCAGTTCTTC.

This clone occurred a few times. This chain joins TRBV19 and TRBJ2-6, with unresolved D. The V and J ends lost 3 bases and 0 bases respectively, with 12 bases between them. Germline CDR1 reads LNHDA; CDR2 reads SQIVND (reference sequence). The CDR3 is 17 amino acids. The chain's CDR3 is CASSIFTSLSGANVLTF. CDR3 in DNA: TGTGCCAGTAGTATTTTTACGAGCCTCTCTGGGGCCAACGTCCTGACTTTC.

The chain recombines TRBV7-6 with TRBJ2-7; tentative D call: TRBD1 (5 bases). The germline CDR1 and CDR2 sequences are SGHVS and FNYEAQ. This CDR3 region has 14 residues. The V end lost 0 bases, the J end lost 5 bases, and 11 bases lay between the germline ends. CDR3 nucleotides: TGTGCCAGCAGCTTAGCTTCGGCAGGGAACGAGCAGTACTTC. Protein sequence: CASSLASAGNEQYF.

This clone was seen only a few times. The rearrangement joins TRBV19 to TRBJ2-1; 8 positions agree with TRBD1. The CDR3 runs to 13 residues. Trimming at V came to 3 bases and at J to 8 bases, leaving 3 bases not matched to a gene. Per germline, CDR1 LNHDA and CDR2 SQIVND (reference sequence). The chain's CDR3 is CASSIQGADEQFF. The CDR3 DNA is TGTGCCAGTAGTATCCAGGGGGCCGATGAGCAGTTCTTC.

The J gene is TRBJ1-6, the V gene TRBV7-2, with no clear D. The V end lost 5 bases, the J end lost 3 bases, and 14 bases lay between the germline ends. CDR3 length: 16 residues. The germline V gene encodes CDR1 SGHTA and CDR2 FQGNSA. CDR3 nucleotides: TGTGCCAGCAGCCCCCCGGAGGGCAGCTATAATTCACCCCTCCACTTT. It yields the protein CASSPPEGSYNSPLHF.

The V call is TRBV30, the J call TRBJ1-1; unclear D gene. Germline CDR1 reads GTSNPN; CDR2 reads SVGIG (reference sequence). This CDR3 comprises 11 residues. V was pared by 7 bases and J by 6 bases, with 12 bases between. The CDR3 loop is CASRGGAEAFF. DNA for the CDR3: TGTGCCTCCCGGGGTGGCGCTGAAGCTTTCTTT.

This clone was recorded a few times. The chain combines TRBV5-1 with TRBJ2-3, with 11 bases matching TRBD1. J was trimmed by 4 bases and V by 0 bases; bases with no gene match: 4. The CDR3 is 16 residues long. Germline V gives CDR1 SGHRS, CDR2 YFSETQ. CDR3 in amino acids: CASSLARTGGSDTQYF. CDR3 in DNA: TGCGCCAGCAGCTTGGCTCGGACAGGGGGCTCAGATACGCAGTATTTT.

The chain links TRBV13 to TRBJ2-5; 9 nucleotides match TRBD1. The CDR3 extends over 13 amino acids. From germline, CDR1 is PRHDT and CDR2 FYEKMQ (reference sequence). The V and J ends lost 1 base and 10 bases, in that order; junction bases with no gene match: 4. The CDR3 DNA reads TGTGCCAGCAGCTTAGCCGACAGGGGGAACCAGTACTTC. It is translated as CASSLADRGNQYF. Looking up the rest from reference TRBV13 and TRBJ2-5 gives the full variable domain: AAGVIQSPRHLIKEKRETATLKCYPIPRHDTVYWYQQGPGQDPQFLISFYEKMQSDKGSIPDRFSAQQFSDYHSELNMSSLELGDSALYFCASSLADRGNQYFGPGTRLLVL.

For the CDR3, the DNA is TGCGCCAGCAGCTTGGGACAGGGTCAGCCCCAGCATTTT. Encoded protein: CASSLGQGQPQHF. This chain links TRBV5-1 with TRBJ1-5; 7 bases align to TRBD1. The CDR3 has 13 amino acids. From germline, CDR1 is SGHRS and CDR2 YFSETQ. The V gene end was trimmed by 0 bases and the J gene end by 6 bases; junction bases not matched to a gene: 0.

This chain links TRBV9 with TRBJ2-5, with 7 nucleotides matching TRBD1. This CDR3 region has 16 residues. From germline, CDR1 is SGDLS and CDR2 YYNGEE. V was pared by 3 bases and J by 1 base, with 9 bases of the junction left unmatched. The CDR3 coding sequence is TGTGCCAGCAGCGGAGGTCAGGGGGTGGCCCAAGAGACCCAGTACTTC. Encoded protein: CASSGGQGVAQETQYF.

The J gene is TRBJ2-2, the V gene TRBV24-1; 7 bases align to TRBD1. The junction had 5 bases not matched to a gene; V was cut back by 1 base and J by 4 bases. Germline V gene data show CDR1 as KGHDR and CDR2 as SFDVKD. This CDR3 comprises 16 residues. CDR3 sequence reads: CATSDFKGGITGELFF. In nucleotides, the CDR3 is TGTGCCACCAGTGATTTCAAAGGGGGCATCACCGGGGAGCTGTTTTTT.

This clone was detected only a few times. The chain combines TRBV5-1 with TRBJ1-1, with D possibly matching TRBD1 (5 bases). Germline V gives CDR1 SGHRS, CDR2 YFSETQ. Trimming left V 2 bases short and J 0 bases short, with 8 bases between. The CDR3 length is 14 residues. CDR3 sequence reads: CASSFQGLNTEAFF. The CDR3, as DNA: TGCGCCAGCAGCTTCCAGGGCCTGAACACTGAAGCTTTCTTT.

The V and J genes are TRBV11-1 and TRBJ1-1, with 9 bases that match TRBD1. V gave up 6 bases and J gave up 13 bases; unmatched junction bases: 9. The CDR3 length is 12 residues. Germline V gene sequence: CDR1 SGHAT, CDR2 FQDESV (reference sequence). The CDR3 DNA sequence: TGTGCCAGCAGGACAGGGGGGGGAAAAGTTTTCTTT. This encodes CASRTGGGKVFF.

J is TRBJ2-1 and V is TRBV29-1; D perhaps matches TRBD2 (5 bases). This CDR3 spans 14 amino acids. Trimming took 1 base from V and 2 from J, leaving 9 bases between them. Germline CDR1 is SQVTM and CDR2 is ANQGSEA. CDR3 sequence (DNA): TGCAGCGTTGAAGGCGACTATCCCTACAATGAGCAGTTCTTC. It encodes CSVEGDYPYNEQFF.

The chain is built from TRBV6-5 and TRBJ2-3, with TRBD2 identical over 11 bases. The germline V gene has CDR1 MNHEY and CDR2 SVGAGI. V trimming: 3 bases; J trimming: 5 bases; junction bases outside the gene matches: 4. The CDR3 consists of 15 residues. DNA of the CDR3: TGTGCCAGCAGTTATCTAGCGGGAGGAGGAGATACGCAGTATTTT. Translation: CASSYLAGGGDTQYF.

This clone came up once. This sequence joins TRBV2 and TRBJ2-6; no clear D. Trimming cost V 6 bases and J 0 bases, with 9 bases left between them. Germline CDR1 reads SNHLY; CDR2 reads FYNNEI. The CDR3 is 15 residues long. For the CDR3, the DNA is TGTGCCAGCAGCCTATTCCACTCTGGGGCCAACGTCCTGACTTTC. Translation: CASSLFHSGANVLTF.

The chain combines TRBV7-9 with TRBJ1-2; D is perhaps TRBD1 (6 bases). The V and J ends lost 5 bases and 5 bases respectively, with 6 bases between them. CDR1 and CDR2 (germline): SEHNR, FQNEAQ (reference sequence). The CDR3 loop spans 11 amino acids. CDR3 region: CASSQGYGYTF. In nucleotides, the CDR3 is TGTGCCAGCAGCCAGGGGTATGGCTACACCTTC.

The V gene is TRBV3-1 (or the pseudogene TRBV3-2), the J gene TRBJ2-2; D unresolved. CDR1 and CDR2 from the germline V gene are LGHDT and YNNKEL (reference sequence). Trimming took 6 bases from V and 4 from J, leaving 12 bases between them. This CDR3 is built from 14 residues. CDR3 nucleotides: TGTGCCAGCAGTCCCCGATGGCCCACCGGGGAGCTGTTTTTT. It yields the protein CASSPRWPTGELFF.

The chain links TRBV6-1 to TRBJ2-5, with a possible D match to TRBD1 (7 bases). V gave up 3 bases and J gave up 7 bases, with 15 bases separating them. This CDR3 has 14 amino acids. Germline CDR1 reads MNHNS; CDR2 reads SASEGT. CDR3 sequence: CASSERGRGLTQYF. CDR3 nucleotides: TGTGCCAGCAGTGAGCGGGGAAGGGGGCTGACCCAGTACTTC.

V and J are TRBV2 and TRBJ2-1, with 11 bases identical to TRBD2. J gave up 5 bases and V 7 bases, and 7 bases lay outside the gene matches. The CDR3 length is 15 residues. In germline, CDR1 is SNHLY, CDR2 FYNNEI. CDR3 protein: CASTSGTSGHNEQFF. The CDR3 coding sequence is TGTGCCAGCACCTCCGGGACTAGCGGACACAATGAGCAGTTCTTC.

This clone was seen a single time. The chain is built from TRBV7-8 and TRBJ2-3; tentative D call: TRBD2 (6 bases). CDR1 SGHVS and CDR2 FQNEAQ come from the germline V gene. The CDR3 contains 16 residues. The germline V and J ends were trimmed by 5 bases and 4 bases, with 19 bases remaining between them. Here the CDR3 DNA reads TGTGCCAGCAGCCCCGACTGGGACTGGCTGGCAGATACGCAGTATTTT. It yields the protein CASSPDWDWLADTQYF.

This chain links TRBV6-5 with TRBJ2-7; 9 bases line up with TRBD1. The germline V gene encodes CDR1 MNHEY and CDR2 SVGAGI. The CDR3 has 14 residues. The trim removed 2 bases at V and 7 bases at J, leaving 6 bases unmatched. CDR3 sequence (DNA): TGTGCCAGCAGTTACAAGGGACAGGGCGGGGAGCAGTACTTC. It yields the protein CASSYKGQGGEQYF.

This clone was detected only once. The genes are TRBV25-1 and TRBJ1-4, with 8 bases matching TRBD1. J was trimmed by 4 bases and V by 4 bases; bases with no gene match: 2. The germline CDR1 and CDR2 sequences are MGHDK and SYGVNS. CDR3 length equals 14 residues. The CDR3 DNA sequence: TGTGCCAGCAGTGGGACAGGGCTTAATGAAAAACTGTTTTTT. It translates to CASSGTGLNEKLFF.

The chain uses TRBV24-1 and TRBJ2-2, with TRBD2 as a possible D gene (5 bases). CDR1 KGHDR and CDR2 SFDVKD come from the germline V gene. Trimming left V 9 bases short and J 5 bases short, with 6 bases between. This CDR3 comprises 11 residues. The CDR3 DNA follows: TGTGCCACCCGGGATACCGGGGAGCTGTTTTTT. Translated: CATRDTGELFF.

In this sample, this clone turned up a few times. This rearrangement joins TRBV29-1 to TRBJ2-7; perhaps TRBD1 as D (5 bases). CDR1 and CDR2 from the germline V gene are SQVTM and ANQGSEA. The germline V and J ends were trimmed by 0 bases and 2 bases, with 8 bases remaining between them. This CDR3 is 13 amino acids long. The CDR3 coding sequence is TGCAGCGTTGAAGAGGCAGGGACCTACGAGCAGTACTTC. Its protein product is CSVEEAGTYEQYF.

This clone occurred a few times. The V call is TRBV2, the J call TRBJ1-2; 8 bases align to TRBD1. Trimming removed 9 bases from V and 9 bases from J; junction bases left unmatched: 9. This CDR3 contains 12 residues. The germline CDR1 and CDR2 sequences are SNHLY and FYNNEI. This CDR3 reads CARETGGDRYTF. The CDR3 DNA reads TGTGCCAGGGAAACAGGGGGGGATCGCTACACCTTC. The whole variable domain, filled in from reference TRBV2 and TRBJ1-2, reads EPEVTQTPSHQVTQMGQEVILRCVPISNHLYFYWYRQILGQKVEFLVSFYNNEISEKSEIFDDQFSVERPDGSNFTLKIRSTKLEDSAMYFCARETGGDRYTFGSGTRLTVV.

The rearrangement joins TRBV7-8 to TRBJ2-5; 8 bases align to TRBD1. CDR1 and CDR2 (germline): SGHVS, FQNEAQ. The CDR3 is 18 residues long. V trimming: 5 bases; J trimming: 5 bases; junction bases outside the gene matches: 19. CDR3 loop: CASSPWPPGQGRMETQYF. As DNA, the CDR3 is TGTGCCAGCAGCCCATGGCCCCCCGGACAGGGTAGGATGGAGACCCAGTACTTC.

This chain joins TRBV7-2 and TRBJ2-7; no clear D gene. This CDR3 is built from 13 residues. Trimming left V 5 bases short and J 3 bases short, with 11 bases between. The germline V gene encodes CDR1 SGHTA and CDR2 FQGNSA. The CDR3 DNA reads TGTGCCAGCAGCCCGCAGGTACTCTACGAGCAGTACTTC. This sequence encodes CASSPQVLYEQYF.

The chain carries TRBV11-2 and TRBJ2-7; D is uncertain. CDR3 length: 13 residues. V was clipped by 3 bases and J by 0 bases, with 6 bases between them. Germline V CDR1 and CDR2: SGHAT, FQNNGV. DNA of the CDR3: TGTGCCAGCAGCTTGCAGGTCTCCTACGAGCAGTACTTC. It translates to CASSLQVSYEQYF.

V usage is TRBV6-5 and J usage is TRBJ1-5; no clear D gene. V lost 2 bases and J lost 5, with 7 bases in between. The CDR3 runs to 13 residues. Germline loops: CDR1 MNHEY, CDR2 SVGAGI. CDR3 sequence (DNA): TGTGCCAGCAGTTACGAGGCCCATCAGCCCCAGCATTTT. Translation gives CASSYEAHQPQHF.

The V gene is TRBV5-4, the J gene TRBJ2-1; 11 bases are a match to TRBD1. V lost 4 bases to trimming and J lost 7 bases; unmatched junction nucleotides: 4. CDR3 size: 14 residues. Germline CDR1 SGHNT, CDR2 YYREEE (reference sequence). CDR3 in DNA: TGTGCCAGCAGCCTGGGACAGGGGGAGAATGAGCAGTTCTTC. It is translated as CASSLGQGENEQFF.